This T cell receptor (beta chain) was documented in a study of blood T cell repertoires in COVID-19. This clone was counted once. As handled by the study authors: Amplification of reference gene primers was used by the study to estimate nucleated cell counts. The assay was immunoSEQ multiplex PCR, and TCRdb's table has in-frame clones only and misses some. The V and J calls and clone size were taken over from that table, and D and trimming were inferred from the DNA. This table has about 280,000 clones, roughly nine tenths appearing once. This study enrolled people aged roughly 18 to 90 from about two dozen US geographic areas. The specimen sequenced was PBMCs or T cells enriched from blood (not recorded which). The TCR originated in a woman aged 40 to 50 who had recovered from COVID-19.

The CDR3 region has the DNA TGTGCCAGTAGTACCGATTATGGGGGGGCGGCCTACAATGAGCAGTTCTTC. Its protein product is CASSTDYGGAAYNEQFF. The gene calls are TRBV19 and TRBJ2-1; TRBD2 might be the D (7 bases). The CDR3 extends over 17 amino acids. Trimming cost V 4 bases and J 2 bases, with 18 bases left between them. CDR1 is LNHDA, CDR2 SQIVND, per germline (reference sequence).